The following is a T cell receptor (beta chain) sequence with its context. Authors' data handling: Reference gene primer amplification gave estimated nucleated cell counts. TCRdb's copy holds only in-frame clones and misses some; the assay was immunoSEQ multiplex PCR. V, J and clone size were drawn from that table, and D and trimming were deduced from the DNA. The sample contains fewer than 250,000 clones, around nine tenths of which appear only once. The entry originates in a study of blood T cell repertoires in COVID-19. Study-wide context: The United States, Italy and Spain supplied acute and convalescent COVID-19 samples.

Germline V CDR1 and CDR2: SGDLS, YYNGEE. The CDR3 length is 13 residues. With 1 base removed from V and 9 bases from J, the gap between germline ends came to 11 bases. Seattle's enrolled individuals joined amid active infection and were then monitored longitudinally. The V gene is TRBV9, the J gene TRBJ2-1; no clear D. This clonotype was obtained from a man aged 25 to 40 with COVID-19, enrolled during active disease. The specimen was peripheral blood. CDR3 residues: CASSVFSDTEQFF. In DNA form, the CDR3 reads TGTGCCAGCAGCGTATTCTCAGACACTGAGCAGTTCTTC.